The 27 T cell receptor beta chains presented below share a single source sample, sequenced in a study of cytomegalovirus exposure and HLA in healthy donors. Primers: 60 Vbeta forward and 13 Jbeta reverse. Produced via immunoSEQ multiplex PCR; TCRdb's table is partial and in-frame only. This sample has fewer than 300,000 clones; 70% to 90% occur once, and the top ten carry about 4%. Sequences were obtained from PBMCs. These receptors were taken from a man aged 40-55 years in good health and CMV-seropositive.

This sequence joins TRBV7-6 and TRBJ1-2; D is possibly TRBD1 (5 bases). The V end was cut by 1 base, the J end by 7 bases, with 10 bases between. CDR3 length: 13 amino acids. Per the germline V gene, CDR1 is SGHVS and CDR2 is FNYEAQ. This CDR3 reads CASSLEGSAGYTF. The CDR3 DNA is TGTGCCAGCAGCTTAGAGGGGTCCGCTGGCTACACCTTC.

V gene TRBV4-1 combines with J gene TRBJ2-1; 7 positions match TRBD2. V was pared by 0 bases and J by 7 bases, with 9 bases of the junction left unmatched. In germline, CDR1 is MGHRA, CDR2 YSYEKL. The CDR3 consists of 16 residues. CDR3: CASSQDSGGGTNEQFF. CDR3 nucleotide sequence: TGCGCCAGCAGCCAAGATTCCGGGGGAGGGACGAATGAGCAGTTCTTC.

In its sample, this clone was seen a few times. This chain's CDR3 is CAWSRQGDLTEAFF. The DNA of the CDR3 is TGTGCCTGGAGTCGACAGGGGGATCTGACTGAAGCTTTCTTT. The chain employs TRBV30 and TRBJ1-1; 9 bases align to TRBD1. Germline trimming cut 2 bases from V and 5 bases from J; bases unmatched to any gene: 6. Germline CDR1 and CDR2: GTSNPN and SVGIG (reference sequence). This CDR3 region has 14 residues. Together with reference TRBV30 and TRBJ1-1, the CDR3 gives the full variable domain: SQTIHQWPATLVQPVGSPLSLECTVEGTSNPNLYWYRQAAGRGLQLLFYSVGIGQISSEVPQNLSASRPQDRQFILSSKKLLLSDSGFYLCAWSRQGDLTEAFFGQGTRLTVV.

CDR3 sequence reads: CASSESGQTGNTIYF. CDR3 in DNA: TGCGCCAGCAGTGAGTCGGGGCAGACTGGAAACACCATATATTTT. V usage is TRBV10-2 and J usage is TRBJ1-3; D is perhaps TRBD1 (5 bases). The germline CDR1 and CDR2 sequences are WSHSY and SAAADI. Trimming shortened V by 0 bases and J by 2 bases, and 8 bases separated the two germline ends. This CDR3 is built from 15 residues.

The genes are TRBV7-9 and TRBJ1-1; 10 nucleotides align to TRBD1. The CDR3 is 14 amino acids. The germline V gene has CDR1 SEHNR and CDR2 FQNEAQ (reference sequence). V lost 5 bases and J lost 4; bases outside the gene matches: 4. The CDR3 sequence: CASSDRGLTTEAFF. The CDR3 DNA is TGTGCCAGCAGCGACAGGGGGCTGACCACTGAAGCTTTCTTT.

The V and J genes are TRBV7-2 and TRBJ2-2; D gene uncertain. The CDR3 has 15 amino acids. Trimming pared 5 bases from V and 0 bases from J, leaving 10 bases between. Germline V gene sequence: CDR1 SGHTA, CDR2 FQGNSA. In DNA form, the CDR3 reads TGTGCCAGCAGCCTTGACACCTCGAACACCGGGGAGCTGTTTTTT. Amino acid sequence: CASSLDTSNTGELFF.

The CDR3: CSARSVDNEQFF. The CDR3 nucleotides are TGCAGCGCCCGGAGCGTGGACAATGAGCAGTTCTTC. The rearrangement uses TRBV29-1 and TRBJ2-1; D is ambiguous. Trimming stripped 7 bases from V and 5 bases from J, with 12 bases between. Germline V gene sequence: CDR1 SQVTM, CDR2 ANQGSEA. The CDR3 extends over 12 amino acids.

V and J are TRBV7-3 and TRBJ2-1; maybe TRBD1 (6 bases). Trimming shortened V by 4 bases and J by 2 bases, and 12 bases separated the two germline ends. Germline loops: CDR1 SGHTA, CDR2 FQGTGA. The CDR3 runs to 15 residues. The chain's CDR3 is CASSSTGSPYNEQFF. In DNA form, the CDR3 reads TGTGCCAGCAGCTCTACAGGGTCCCCCTACAATGAGCAGTTCTTC.

This clone was recorded a few times. This chain connects TRBV10-1 to TRBJ1-2, with 7 bases fitting TRBD1. The CDR3 loop spans 12 amino acids. With V trimmed by 10 bases and J by 2 bases, 4 bases remained unmatched. Germline V gene data show CDR1 as WNHNN and CDR2 as SYGVQD (reference sequence). CDR3 sequence: CATSDRNYGYTF. The CDR3 nucleotides are TGCGCCACCTCGGACAGGAACTATGGCTACACCTTC.

The rearrangement uses TRBV19 and TRBJ1-5; D is uncertain. The CDR3 is 12 amino acids. Germline lookup yields CDR1 LNHDA and CDR2 SQIVND (reference sequence). The V end was cut by 7 bases, the J end by 6 bases, with 10 bases between. CDR3 coding DNA: TGTGCCAGTACCGATCAGGCTCAGCCCCAGCATTTT. This sequence encodes CASTDQAQPQHF.

The chain uses TRBV5-8 and TRBJ1-6, with D uncertain. Per the germline V gene, CDR1 is SGHTS and CDR2 is YDEGEE. V lost 2 bases and J 0 bases, leaving 6 bases between the germline ends. This CDR3 is built from 15 residues. The DNA of the CDR3 is TGTGCCAGCAGCTTAGAGAGCTCCTATAATTCACCCCTCCACTTT. Its protein product is CASSLESSYNSPLHF.

This chain links TRBV6-5 with TRBJ2-7, with D unresolved. CDR1 is MNHEY and CDR2 is SVGAGI in the germline V gene. The CDR3 is 15 residues long. Trimming left V 0 bases short and J 0 bases short, with 9 bases between. The CDR3 is CASSYSRQSSYEQYF. The CDR3 region has the DNA TGTGCCAGCAGTTACTCGAGGCAAAGCTCCTACGAGCAGTACTTC.

The chain recombines TRBV7-3 with TRBJ2-1; possible D gene TRBD2, 7 bases. The CDR3 totals 15 residues. V lost 1 base and J lost 8, with 15 bases in between. Germline assignment: CDR1 SGHTA and CDR2 FQGTGA. DNA of the CDR3: TGTGCCAGCAGCTTAAGCGGGGGCCTTTGGGATGAGCAGTTCTTC. Protein sequence: CASSLSGGLWDEQFF.

This clone was observed a handful of times. The chain carries TRBV4-1 and TRBJ1-1; no reliable D call. The germline V and J ends were trimmed by 1 base and 11 bases, with 8 bases remaining between them. Germline assignment: CDR1 MGHRA and CDR2 YSYEKL. The CDR3 covers 11 residues. This CDR3 reads CASSQGGVAFF. The CDR3 nucleotides read TGCGCCAGCAGCCAAGGAGGTGTCGCTTTCTTT.

Only a few counts were recorded for this clone. The chain links TRBV4-1 to TRBJ2-7; TRBD2 agrees at 7 bases. J gave up 6 bases and V 1 base, and 9 bases lay outside the gene matches. Germline lookup yields CDR1 MGHRA and CDR2 YSYEKL. The CDR3 spans 15 residues. For the CDR3, the DNA is TGCGCCAGCAGCCAAGCATTGCGGGAGAGGGGCGAGCAGTACTTC. Amino acid sequence: CASSQALRERGEQYF.

V gene TRBV11-3 combines with J gene TRBJ2-3; 15 positions agree with TRBD2. This CDR3 has 18 residues. V shed 5 bases and J 0 bases; nucleotides not matched to a gene: 6. Germline V gene data show CDR1 as SGHNT and CDR2 as YENEEA. For the CDR3, the DNA is TGTGCCAGCAGCCCCGGGACTAGCGGGAGGCCTAGCACAGATACGCAGTATTTT. Its protein product is CASSPGTSGRPSTDTQYF.

This chain joins TRBV19 and TRBJ1-6; the D is unclear. Germline CDR1 LNHDA, CDR2 SQIVND (reference sequence). The CDR3 is made up of 14 amino acids. Trimming removed 5 bases at V and 10 bases at J, with 15 bases between. CDR3 amino acids: CASSSLFEGSPLHF. CDR3 DNA sequence: TGTGCCAGTAGTTCCCTGTTTGAGGGCTCACCCCTCCACTTT.

A remark on this clone: Its ends do not fully match the called genes, so a read error is possible. CDR3 region: CASSNTSASYNEQFF. CDR3 DNA: TGTGCTAGCAGCAACACTAGCGCCTCCTACAATGAGCAGTTCTTC. The chain employs TRBV7-7 and TRBJ2-1; TRBD2 matches 7 bases. The CDR3 extends over 15 amino acids. Germline values: CDR1 SSHAT, CDR2 FNYEAQ (reference sequence).

This chain connects TRBV5-4 to TRBJ2-5, with TRBD2 matching 9 bases. The CDR3 consists of 15 residues. Trimming at V came to 3 bases and at J to 4 bases, leaving 7 bases not matched to a gene. Germline V lookup: CDR1 SGHNT, CDR2 YYREEE (reference sequence). The CDR3 coding sequence is TGTGCCAGCAGCTCGCCGGCGGGAGGGAGAGAGACCCAGTACTTC. It translates to CASSSPAGGRETQYF.

This clone was observed a few times. The gene calls are TRBV5-4 and TRBJ2-5, with 12 nucleotides matching TRBD2. CDR1 and CDR2 from the germline V gene are SGHNT and YYREEE (reference sequence). The CDR3 has 13 residues. The CDR3 region has the DNA TGTGCAGCGACTAGCGGGAGTCAAGAGACCCAGTACTTC. It is translated as CAATSGSQETQYF.

This sequence joins TRBV27 and TRBJ2-5; TRBD2 aligns across 11 bases. CDR3 size: 16 residues. V trimming: 1 base; J trimming: 3 bases; junction bases outside the gene matches: 4. Germline CDR1 and CDR2: MNHEY and SMNVEV (reference sequence). The DNA for the CDR3 is TGTGCCAGCAGTTTATTGGGGACTAGCGGCAAAGAGACCCAGTACTTC. It specifies CASSLLGTSGKETQYF.

This clone has a handful of counts. The V and J genes are TRBV6-1 and TRBJ2-7, with 10 bases that match TRBD1. From germline, CDR1 is MNHNS and CDR2 SASEGT. The CDR3 covers 16 residues. V trimming: 3 bases; J trimming: 0 bases; junction bases outside the gene matches: 5. In DNA, the CDR3 is TGTGCCAGCAGTGAGGGGACAGGGGATAGCTCCTACGAGCAGTACTTC. Translated: CASSEGTGDSSYEQYF.

This clone was counted a single time. This chain connects TRBV20-1 to TRBJ2-5; TRBD2 is a possible D gene (5 bases). The germline V gene encodes CDR1 DFQATT and CDR2 SNEGSKA (reference sequence). V gave up 6 bases and J gave up 4 bases, with 9 bases separating them. The CDR3 has 11 amino acids. This CDR3 reads CSAPGLETQYF. The CDR3 DNA follows: TGCAGTGCCCCCGGACTAGAGACCCAGTACTTC.

The chain uses TRBV5-1 and TRBJ2-7, with a possible D match to TRBD2 (7 bases). Per the germline V gene, CDR1 is SGHRS and CDR2 is YFSETQ. This CDR3 region has 15 residues. V was shortened by 1 base and J by 2 bases, with 13 bases between the two germline ends. The CDR3 reads CASSLQGGGAYEQYF. DNA for the CDR3: TGCGCCAGCAGCTTGCAGGGAGGGGGGGCCTACGAGCAGTACTTC.

The chain has TRBV6-5 and TRBJ2-7; maybe TRBD2 (6 bases). Germline V gives CDR1 MNHEY, CDR2 SVGAGI. The V end was cut by 6 bases, the J end by 2 bases, with 14 bases between. The CDR3 loop spans 14 amino acids. In DNA, the CDR3 is TGTGCCAGCAGCCCAAGCGGGCCAGCCTACGAGCAGTACTTC. It encodes CASSPSGPAYEQYF.

The chain joins TRBV6-1 to TRBJ1-3; 9 bases match TRBD1. Germline V lookup: CDR1 MNHNS, CDR2 SASEGT. Unmatched junction bases numbered 2, after V lost 1 base and J lost 4 bases. The CDR3 totals 15 residues. The CDR3 spells CASSEDRGPGNTIYF. In nucleotides, the CDR3 is TGTGCCAGCAGTGAAGACAGGGGGCCAGGAAACACCATATATTTT.

This rearrangement joins TRBV5-1 to TRBJ2-1, with TRBD1 as a possible D gene (6 bases). This CDR3 region has 19 residues. Between the trimmed V and J ends, which lost 3 bases and 1 base, there was a span of 23 bases. Germline assignment: CDR1 SGHRS and CDR2 YFSETQ. This chain's CDR3 is CASSSVTPTDRMSYNEQFF. The CDR3 nucleotides read TGCGCCAGCAGCTCCGTTACCCCTACGGACAGAATGTCCTACAATGAGCAGTTCTTC.